This is a list of T cell receptor beta chains from one sample in a study of shared clonotypes between healthy human individuals. Produced via immunoSEQ multiplex PCR; TCRdb's table is partial and in-frame only. The sample carries 780,000 or so clones, 55% to 75% recorded once. The sample consisted of memory CD4+ T cells sorted from blood. The receptors derive from a woman in her twenties or thirties in good health. CDR3s include the opening cysteine and the closing phenylalanine or tryptophan. A D gene is named only where the DNA matches it firmly. Size is stated for part of the rows, as once, few or many counts, or as a class when the clone is expanded.

v_call: TRBV5-1; j_call: TRBJ2-1; clone_size: once; d_call: TRBD2; cdr3_nt: TGCGCCAGCAGCTCGGGCGGGAGGGCTGTGAATGAGCAGTTCTTC; cdr3_aa: CASSSGGRAVNEQFF
v_call: TRBV28; j_call: TRBJ1-2; clone_size: .; d_call: .; cdr3_nt: TGTGCCAGCACCGGGGGTCCCGGGAGTGGCTACACCTTC; cdr3_aa: CASTGGPGSGYTF
v_call: TRBV10-3; j_call: TRBJ1-1; clone_size: .; d_call: .; cdr3_nt: TGTGCCATCAGCCCCGCCGGGAGCACTGAAGCTTTCTTT; cdr3_aa: CAISPAGSTEAFF
v_call: TRBV29-1; j_call: TRBJ2-5; clone_size: few; d_call: .; cdr3_nt: TGCAGCGTTGAGGGGCAGCTCGGGGAGACCCAGTACTTC; cdr3_aa: CSVEGQLGETQYF
v_call: TRBV2; j_call: TRBJ1-5; clone_size: .; d_call: .; cdr3_nt: TGTGCCAGCGAGCCTCCAGGGGAGGATCAGCCCCAGCATTTT; cdr3_aa: CASEPPGEDQPQHF
v_call: TRBV19; j_call: TRBJ1-6; clone_size: .; d_call: .; cdr3_nt: TGTGCCAGTAGTTTTTTACAGGCAAATAATTCACCCCTCCACTTT; cdr3_aa: CASSFLQANNSPLHF
v_call: TRBV19; j_call: TRBJ1-5; clone_size: .; d_call: .; cdr3_nt: TGTGCCAGTAGTATGTGGGCAGGAGGCAATCAGCCCCAGCATTTT; cdr3_aa: CASSMWAGGNQPQHF
v_call: TRBV28; j_call: TRBJ2-1; clone_size: .; d_call: TRBD2; cdr3_nt: TGTGCCAGTACCGGGACTAGCGGGAGTAGGGGATACAATGAGCAGTTCTTC; cdr3_aa: CASTGTSGSRGYNEQFF
v_call: TRBV7-9; j_call: TRBJ1-4; clone_size: .; d_call: .; cdr3_nt: TGTGCCAGCAGCCTATCGCGGAATGAAAAACTGTTTTTT; cdr3_aa: CASSLSRNEKLFF
v_call: TRBV18; j_call: TRBJ1-2; clone_size: .; d_call: TRBD1; cdr3_nt: TGTGCCAGCTGGAACCTCCGGGACAGGGACTCGGGCGGCTACACCTTC; cdr3_aa: CASWNLRDRDSGGYTF
v_call: TRBV19; j_call: TRBJ1-1; clone_size: .; d_call: TRBD1; cdr3_nt: TGTGCCAGTAGTAGGCCGGGACAGGGGTTGAACACTGAAGCTTTCTTT; cdr3_aa: CASSRPGQGLNTEAFF
v_call: TRBV6-1; j_call: TRBJ1-3; clone_size: .; d_call: .; cdr3_nt: TGTGCCAGCAGTGAAGTGGGGGCTGGAAACACCATATATTTT; cdr3_aa: CASSEVGAGNTIYF
v_call: TRBV7-2; j_call: TRBJ1-4; clone_size: .; d_call: .; cdr3_nt: TGTGCCAGCAGCTTAGCTGGGAACGGGTATGAAAAACTGTTTTTT; cdr3_aa: CASSLAGNGYEKLFF
v_call: TRBV7-9; j_call: TRBJ2-5; clone_size: .; d_call: .; cdr3_nt: TGTGCCAGCAGCACGACAAGGGGGAGACAGTCGGAGACCCAGTACTTC; cdr3_aa: CASSTTRGRQSETQYF
v_call: TRBV7-2; j_call: TRBJ1-5; clone_size: .; d_call: .; cdr3_nt: TGTGCCAGCAGCCCTCAGCACTCCCGTTGGGGGCAGGATCAGCCCCAGCATTTT; cdr3_aa: CASSPQHSRWGQDQPQHF
v_call: TRBV2; j_call: TRBJ2-5; clone_size: .; d_call: TRBD2; cdr3_nt: TGTGCCGGCGGTAGTGGGGGGGCCCAGTACTTC; cdr3_aa: CAGGSGGAQYF
v_call: TRBV25-1; j_call: TRBJ1-1; clone_size: many; d_call: .; cdr3_nt: TGTGCCAGCAGTGTAAGCAGCCAAGCTTTCTTT; cdr3_aa: CASSVSSQAFF
v_call: TRBV19; j_call: TRBJ2-6; clone_size: .; d_call: .; cdr3_nt: TGTGCCAGTAGTACAGGGAGGGGGGCCAACGTCCTGACTTTC; cdr3_aa: CASSTGRGANVLTF
v_call: TRBV25-1; j_call: TRBJ2-3; clone_size: .; d_call: TRBD2; cdr3_nt: TGTGCCAGCAGTGAAGAGGCTAGCGGGAGGGGTGATACGCAGTATTTT; cdr3_aa: CASSEEASGRGDTQYF
v_call: TRBV7-2; j_call: TRBJ2-1; clone_size: .; d_call: .; cdr3_nt: TGTGCCAGCAGCCAAAGGGCTTTCCGTAACAATGAGCAGTTCTTC; cdr3_aa: CASSQRAFRNNEQFF
v_call: TRBV27; j_call: TRBJ2-2; clone_size: .; d_call: .; cdr3_nt: TGTGCCAGCAGTTCGAGGAATTCGTGGGATTACACCGGGGAGCTGTTTTTT; cdr3_aa: CASSSRNSWDYTGELFF
v_call: TRBV25-1; j_call: TRBJ1-1; clone_size: few; d_call: .; cdr3_nt: TGTGCCAGCAGTATAACCCAGACTGAAGCTTTCTTT; cdr3_aa: CASSITQTEAFF
v_call: TRBV18; j_call: TRBJ2-3; clone_size: .; d_call: TRBD2; cdr3_nt: TGTGCCAGCTCGGCGGTTTCGGGAGGTAGCACAGATACGCAGTATTTT; cdr3_aa: CASSAVSGGSTDTQYF
v_call: TRBV18; j_call: TRBJ2-7; clone_size: many; d_call: .; cdr3_nt: TGTGCCAGCTCAGACCTCGGGCAGAGCTCCTACGAGCAGTACTTC; cdr3_aa: CASSDLGQSSYEQYF
v_call: TRBV28; j_call: TRBJ1-1; clone_size: .; d_call: .; cdr3_nt: TGTGCCAGCAGTTTAGCGGCAGCCGGGAACACTGAAGCTTTCTTT; cdr3_aa: CASSLAAAGNTEAFF
v_call: TRBV5-1; j_call: TRBJ1-1; clone_size: few; d_call: .; cdr3_nt: TGCGCCAGCAGCCCACAGGGTACCATGAACACTGAAGCTTTCTTT; cdr3_aa: CASSPQGTMNTEAFF
v_call: TRBV6-1; j_call: TRBJ1-5; clone_size: .; d_call: .; cdr3_nt: TGTGCCAGCAGTTGGGGGGACGGGCGTCAGCCCCAGCATTTT; cdr3_aa: CASSWGDGRQPQHF
v_call: TRBV5-1; j_call: TRBJ2-7; clone_size: .; d_call: TRBD2; cdr3_nt: TGCGCCAGCAGCTTGGGTATACGGACAGGGGACGGACTAGCGGGCCCTCGCTCCTACGAGCAGTACTTC; cdr3_aa: CASSLGIRTGDGLAGPRSYEQYF
v_call: TRBV7-9; j_call: TRBJ1-2; clone_size: .; d_call: .; cdr3_nt: TGTGCCAGCAGCCCTGATAACTATGGCTACACCTTC; cdr3_aa: CASSPDNYGYTF
v_call: TRBV7-9; j_call: TRBJ1-1; clone_size: .; d_call: .; cdr3_nt: TGTGCCAGCAGCCAAGGGGGCACTGAAGCTTTCTTT; cdr3_aa: CASSQGGTEAFF
v_call: TRBV7-3; j_call: TRBJ1-2; clone_size: few; d_call: TRBD1; cdr3_nt: TGTGCCAGCAGCGATCCGGGACAGGGGAACTATGGCTACACCTTC; cdr3_aa: CASSDPGQGNYGYTF
v_call: TRBV27; j_call: TRBJ1-5; clone_size: .; d_call: .; cdr3_nt: TGTGCCAGCAGTAAAACCGGGACATTCAGCAATCAGCCCCAGCATTTT; cdr3_aa: CASSKTGTFSNQPQHF
v_call: TRBV29-1; j_call: TRBJ2-6; clone_size: .; d_call: .; cdr3_nt: TGCAGCGTTGAAGATGGGACCGGGGACCTTGGTGGGGCCAACGTCCTGACTTTC; cdr3_aa: CSVEDGTGDLGGANVLTF
v_call: TRBV5-1; j_call: TRBJ2-2; clone_size: .; d_call: .; cdr3_nt: TGCGCCAGCAGCTTGGATGGAGGAACCGGGGAGCTGTTTTTT; cdr3_aa: CASSLDGGTGELFF
v_call: TRBV18; j_call: TRBJ2-2; clone_size: .; d_call: .; cdr3_nt: TGTGCCAGCTCACCACTCACGAGCACCGGGGAGCTGTTTTTT; cdr3_aa: CASSPLTSTGELFF
v_call: TRBV10-1; j_call: TRBJ2-1; clone_size: few; d_call: .; cdr3_nt: TGCGCCAGCAGCCCGGACTACTTGACCGGGGAGCAGTTCTTC; cdr3_aa: CASSPDYLTGEQFF
v_call: TRBV6-1; j_call: TRBJ1-5; clone_size: .; d_call: .; cdr3_nt: TGTGCCACCCGAGGACAGTTGATGTTCTTACAGCCCCAGCATTTT; cdr3_aa: CATRGQLMFLQPQHF
v_call: TRBV29-1; j_call: TRBJ2-1; clone_size: .; d_call: .; cdr3_nt: TGCAGCGTTGATCTCACAGGGATCGGCAATGAGCAGTTCTTC; cdr3_aa: CSVDLTGIGNEQFF
v_call: TRBV5-1; j_call: TRBJ2-7; clone_size: .; d_call: .; cdr3_nt: TGCGCCAGCAGCTTGGACGTCACCAACTACGAGCAGTACTTC; cdr3_aa: CASSLDVTNYEQYF
v_call: TRBV7-2; j_call: TRBJ2-5; clone_size: .; d_call: .; cdr3_nt: TGTGCCAGCAGCTCCGGGACGGATCAAGAGACCCAGTACTTC; cdr3_aa: CASSSGTDQETQYF
v_call: TRBV11-2; j_call: TRBJ2-7; clone_size: once; d_call: .; cdr3_nt: TGTGCCAGCAGCCTTGCAGTAAGTCGGGCGTCTGGCTACGAGCAGTACTTC; cdr3_aa: CASSLAVSRASGYEQYF